A single sample gave rise to the 9 T cell receptor beta chains below, sequenced in a study of liver allograft versus peripheral blood T cells. About the study: Comparing T cell receptor repertoires in transplanted livers with those in recipients' peripheral blood was part of the design.

TCRdb used MiXCR to reprocess the reads, holding one entry per CDR3 protein. The top ten clones hold 4% to 4.5% of a sample with about 8,000 distinct CDR3 sequences, roughly 20% of them seen once. The source of these receptors is a human patient who had a liver transplant. A share of the T cells may be of graft donor origin.

This clonotype is labeled medium-sized. The CDR3: CASSPTSRGGTDTQYF. The DNA for the CDR3 is TGTGCCAGCAGCCCGACTAGCCGGGGGGGCACAGATACGCAGTATTTT. The J gene is TRBJ2-3, the V gene TRBV5-4, with 7 bases fitting TRBD2. This CDR3 contains 16 residues. Trimming removed 4 bases from V and 1 base from J; junction bases left unmatched: 9. The germline V gene has CDR1 SGHNT and CDR2 YYREEE (reference sequence).

This clonotype is categorized as medium-sized. The chain uses TRBV29-1 and TRBJ2-7; 9 nucleotides align to TRBD2. Germline V gene sequence: CDR1 SQVTM, CDR2 ANQGSEA. This CDR3 region has 15 residues. Trimming cost V 2 bases and J 4 bases; bases outside gene matches: 9. The CDR3 region has the DNA TGCAGCGTTGAAAAGGGCGGGAGGGCCTCGTACGAGCAGTACTTC. Translation: CSVEKGGRASYEQYF.

CDR3 region: CASGLAVAEQYF. DNA of the CDR3: TGTGCTAGTGGCCTAGCCGTTGCCGAGCAGTACTTC. The V gene is TRBV12-5, the J gene TRBJ2-7; D is possibly TRBD2 (5 bases). The germline V gene has CDR1 LGHNT and CDR2 FRNRAP. V was cut by 6 bases and J by 6 bases, with 12 bases left in between. The CDR3 extends over 12 amino acids.

Many counts were recorded for this clonotype. DNA of the CDR3: TGTGCCAGCAGTCTGAGGTCAGGGGAGGCCTATGGCTACACCTTC. Protein sequence: CASSLRSGEAYGYTF. V gene TRBV7-2 combines with J gene TRBJ1-2, with D tentatively TRBD1 (6 bases). Trimming took off 6 bases at V and 4 bases at J, with 18 bases between the two ends. CDR3 length: 15 residues. CDR1 and CDR2 (germline): SGHTA, FQGNSA.

This clonotype was detected a few times. This rearrangement joins TRBV12-3 or TRBV12-4 to TRBJ2-1; TRBD2 agrees at 9 bases. The V segment lost 4 bases and the J segment 10 bases; nucleotides outside the gene matches: 5. This CDR3 spans 13 amino acids. The CDR3 sequence: CASSSISGGEQFF. The CDR3 nucleotides read TGTGCCAGCAGTTCGATTAGCGGGGGAGAGCAGTTCTTC.

This clonotype is labeled medium-sized. This chain joins TRBV15 and TRBJ2-7; 14 bases are a match to TRBD2. CDR3 length equals 15 residues. CDR1 and CDR2 from the germline V gene are LNHNV and YYDKDF (reference sequence). The ends lost 5 bases at V and 9 bases at J; junction bases unmatched: 9. The CDR3 bases are TGTGCCACCAGCGCCAGACTAGCGGGGGGGCCGGGGCAGTACTTC. Translated, it gives CATSARLAGGPGQYF.

By share, this clonotype counts as medium-sized. The chain has TRBV19 and TRBJ1-2, with TRBD1 matching 10 bases. V lost 1 base, J lost 4 bases, and 15 bases stayed unmatched. This CDR3 spans 19 amino acids. Germline CDR1 LNHDA, CDR2 SQIVND (reference sequence). The CDR3 region has the DNA TGTGCCAGTAGTATAGCACCGGGACAGGGGCGATTTTTCCGCTATGGCTACACCTTC. Amino acids: CASSIAPGQGRFFRYGYTF. The whole variable domain, remainder taken from reference TRBV19 and TRBJ1-2, is DGGITQSPKYLFRKEGQNVTLSCEQNLNHDAMYWYRQDPGQGLRLIYYSQIVNDFQKGDIAEGYSVSREKKESFPLTVTSAQKNPTAFYLCASSIAPGQGRFFRYGYTFGSGTRLTVV.

This clonotype is labeled medium-sized. This rearrangement joins TRBV29-1 to TRBJ2-1, with D unresolved. CDR1 and CDR2 from the germline V gene are SQVTM and ANQGSEA. CDR3 length: 13 residues. The germline V and J ends were trimmed by 3 bases and 4 bases, with 10 bases remaining between them. In DNA, the CDR3 is TGCAGCGTTGAGGATGCAAAATACAATGAGCAGTTCTTC. Protein sequence: CSVEDAKYNEQFF.

This clonotype has more than one count but fewer than ten. The V gene is TRBV20-1, the J gene TRBJ2-5; 7 nucleotides match TRBD2. Germline CDR1 and CDR2: DFQATT and SNEGSKA (reference sequence). This CDR3 is 14 amino acids long. The V and J ends lost 4 bases and 6 bases, in that order; junction bases with no gene match: 11. The CDR3 region is CSAKEGGRAKTQYF. CDR3 in DNA: TGCAGTGCTAAGGAGGGCGGGAGAGCAAAGACCCAGTACTTC.